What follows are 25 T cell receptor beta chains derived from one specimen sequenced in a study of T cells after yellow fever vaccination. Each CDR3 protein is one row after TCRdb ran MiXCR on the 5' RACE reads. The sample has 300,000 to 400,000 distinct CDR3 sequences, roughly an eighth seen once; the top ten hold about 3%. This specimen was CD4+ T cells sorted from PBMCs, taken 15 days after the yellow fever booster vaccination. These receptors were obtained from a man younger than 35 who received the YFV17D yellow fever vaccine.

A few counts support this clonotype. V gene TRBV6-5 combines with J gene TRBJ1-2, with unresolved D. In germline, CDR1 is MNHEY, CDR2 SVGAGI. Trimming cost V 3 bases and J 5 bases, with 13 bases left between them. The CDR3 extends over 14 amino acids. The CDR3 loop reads CASSYSLLDYGYTF. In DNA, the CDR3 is TGTGCCAGCAGTTATAGTCTTTTGGATTATGGCTACACCTTC.

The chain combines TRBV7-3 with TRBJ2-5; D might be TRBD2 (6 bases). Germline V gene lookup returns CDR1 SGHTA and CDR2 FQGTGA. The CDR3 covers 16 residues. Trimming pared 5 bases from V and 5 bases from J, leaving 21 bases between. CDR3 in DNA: TGTGCCAGCAGCCCCGGGAGTAGTGGAGGGTTGGAGACCCAGTACTTC. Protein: CASSPGSSGGLETQYF.

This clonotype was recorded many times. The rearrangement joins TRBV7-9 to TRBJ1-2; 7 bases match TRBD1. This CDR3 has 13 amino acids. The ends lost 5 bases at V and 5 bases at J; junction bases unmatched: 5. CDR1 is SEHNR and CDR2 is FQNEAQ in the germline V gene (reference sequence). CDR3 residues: CASSPGTAYGYTF. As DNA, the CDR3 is TGTGCCAGCAGCCCCGGGACAGCGTATGGCTACACCTTC.

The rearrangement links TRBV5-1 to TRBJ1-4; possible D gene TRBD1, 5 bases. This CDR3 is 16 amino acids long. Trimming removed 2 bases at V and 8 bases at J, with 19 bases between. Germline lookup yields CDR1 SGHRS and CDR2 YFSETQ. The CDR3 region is CASSFGGGAPREKLFF. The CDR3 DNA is TGCGCCAGCAGCTTCGGGGGAGGGGCTCCTCGAGAAAAACTGTTTTTT.

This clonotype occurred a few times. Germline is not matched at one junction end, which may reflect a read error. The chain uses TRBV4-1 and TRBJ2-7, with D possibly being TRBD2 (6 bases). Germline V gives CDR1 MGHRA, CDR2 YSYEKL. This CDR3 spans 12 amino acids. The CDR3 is CASSQEVGGKNF. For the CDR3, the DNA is TGCGCCAGCAGCCAAGAGGTTGGGGGGAAGAACTTC.

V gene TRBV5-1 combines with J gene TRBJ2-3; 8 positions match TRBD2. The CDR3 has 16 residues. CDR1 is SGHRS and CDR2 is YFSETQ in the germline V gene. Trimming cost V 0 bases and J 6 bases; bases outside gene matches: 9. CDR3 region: CASSLAGGGPVDTQYF. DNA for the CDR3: TGCGCCAGCAGCTTGGCCGGCGGGGGGCCCGTGGATACGCAGTATTTT.

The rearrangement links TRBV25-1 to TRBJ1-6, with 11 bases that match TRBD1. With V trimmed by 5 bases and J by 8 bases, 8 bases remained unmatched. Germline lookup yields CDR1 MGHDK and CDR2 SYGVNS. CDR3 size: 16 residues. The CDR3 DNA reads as TGTGCCAGCAGTTTGGCCGGGACAGGGGGTTATTCACCCCTCCACTTT. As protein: CASSLAGTGGYSPLHF.

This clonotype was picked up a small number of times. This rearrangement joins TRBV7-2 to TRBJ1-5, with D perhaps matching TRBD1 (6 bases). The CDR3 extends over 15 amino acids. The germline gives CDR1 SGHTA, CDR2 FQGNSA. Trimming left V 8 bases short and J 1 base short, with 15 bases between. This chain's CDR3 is CASGNRAESNQPQHF. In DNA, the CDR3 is TGTGCCAGCGGTAACAGGGCGGAGAGCAATCAGCCCCAGCATTTT. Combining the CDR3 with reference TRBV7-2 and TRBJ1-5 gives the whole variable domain GAGVSQSPSNKVTEKGKDVELRCDPISGHTALYWYRQSLGQGLEFLIYFQGNSAPDKSGLPSDRFSAERTGGSVSTLTIQRTQQEDSAVYLCASGNRAESNQPQHFGDGTRLSIL.

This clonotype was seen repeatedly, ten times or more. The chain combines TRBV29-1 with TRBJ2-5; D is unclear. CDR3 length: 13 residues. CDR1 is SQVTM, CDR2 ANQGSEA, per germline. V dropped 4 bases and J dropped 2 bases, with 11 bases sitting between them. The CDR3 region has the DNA TGCAGCGTTGGCCCGCTAGGGCAAGAGACCCAGTACTTC. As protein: CSVGPLGQETQYF.

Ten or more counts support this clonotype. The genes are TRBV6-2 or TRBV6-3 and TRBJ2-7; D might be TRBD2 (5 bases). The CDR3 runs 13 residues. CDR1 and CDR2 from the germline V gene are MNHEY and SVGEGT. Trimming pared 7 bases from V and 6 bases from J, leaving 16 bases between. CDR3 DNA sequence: TGTGCCAGCACACGGGCGGGCGGGCGCGAGCAGTACTTC. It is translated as CASTRAGGREQYF.

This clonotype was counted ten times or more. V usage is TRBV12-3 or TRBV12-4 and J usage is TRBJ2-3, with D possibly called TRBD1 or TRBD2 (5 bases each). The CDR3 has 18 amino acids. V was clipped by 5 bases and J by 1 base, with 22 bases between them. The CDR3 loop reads CASSLFPPGGMGTDTQYF. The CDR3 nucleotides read TGTGCCAGCAGTCTTTTCCCTCCTGGGGGTATGGGCACAGATACGCAGTATTTT.

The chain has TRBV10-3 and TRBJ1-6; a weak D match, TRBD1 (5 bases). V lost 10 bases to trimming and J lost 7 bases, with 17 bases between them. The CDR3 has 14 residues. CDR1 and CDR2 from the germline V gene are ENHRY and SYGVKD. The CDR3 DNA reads TGTGCCACTCGGGCAGGGCTAGACAATTCACCCCTCCACTTT. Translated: CATRAGLDNSPLHF.

For the CDR3, the DNA is TGCAGTGCTAGAGTGGCGACCGGTCGAGCTTTCTTT. Translated: CSARVATGRAFF. This chain connects TRBV20-1 to TRBJ1-1; D is ambiguous. Trimming stripped 1 base from V and 10 bases from J, with 13 bases between. Germline lookup yields CDR1 DFQATT and CDR2 SNEGSKA (reference sequence). The CDR3 covers 12 residues.

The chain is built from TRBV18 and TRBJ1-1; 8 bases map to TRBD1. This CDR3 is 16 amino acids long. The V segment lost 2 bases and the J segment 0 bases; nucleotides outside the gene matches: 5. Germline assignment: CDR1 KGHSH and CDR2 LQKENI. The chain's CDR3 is CASSPVGQGMNTEAFF. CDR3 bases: TGTGCCAGCTCACCAGTAGGACAGGGAATGAACACTGAAGCTTTCTTT.

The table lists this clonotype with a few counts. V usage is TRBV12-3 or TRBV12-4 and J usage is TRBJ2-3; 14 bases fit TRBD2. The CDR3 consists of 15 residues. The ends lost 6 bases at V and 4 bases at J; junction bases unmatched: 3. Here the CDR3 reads CASSPTSGGADTQYF. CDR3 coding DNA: TGTGCCAGCAGCCCGACTAGCGGGGGGGCAGATACGCAGTATTTT.

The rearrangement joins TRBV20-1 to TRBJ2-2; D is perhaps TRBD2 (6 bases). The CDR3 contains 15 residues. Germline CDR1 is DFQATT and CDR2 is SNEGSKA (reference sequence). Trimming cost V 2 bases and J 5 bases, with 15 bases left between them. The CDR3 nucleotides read TGCAGTGCTAGACCTAATAGGGCGGGGACCGGGGAGCTGTTTTTT. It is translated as CSARPNRAGTGELFF.

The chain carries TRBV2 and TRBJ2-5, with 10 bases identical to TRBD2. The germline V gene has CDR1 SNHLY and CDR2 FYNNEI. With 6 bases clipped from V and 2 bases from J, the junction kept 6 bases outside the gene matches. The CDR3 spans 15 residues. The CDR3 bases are TGTGCCAGCAGGCCTCTAGCGGGGGTGCAAGAGACCCAGTACTTC. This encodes CASRPLAGVQETQYF.

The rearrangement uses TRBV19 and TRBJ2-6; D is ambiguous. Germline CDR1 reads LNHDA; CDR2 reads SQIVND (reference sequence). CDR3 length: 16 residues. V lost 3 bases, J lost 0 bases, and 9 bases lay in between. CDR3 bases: TGTGCCAGTAGTATCGTACCCCACTCTGGGGCCAACGTCCTGACTTTC. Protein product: CASSIVPHSGANVLTF. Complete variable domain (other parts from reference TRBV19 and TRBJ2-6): DGGITQSPKYLFRKEGQNVTLSCEQNLNHDAMYWYRQDPGQGLRLIYYSQIVNDFQKGDIAEGYSVSREKKESFPLTVTSAQKNPTAFYLCASSIVPHSGANVLTFGAGSRLTVL.

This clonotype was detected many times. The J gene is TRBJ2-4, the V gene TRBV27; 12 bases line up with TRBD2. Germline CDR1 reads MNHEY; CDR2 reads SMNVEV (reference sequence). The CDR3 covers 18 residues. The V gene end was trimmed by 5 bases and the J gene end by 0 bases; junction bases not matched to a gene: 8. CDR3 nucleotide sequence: TGTGCCAGCAGTAAACTAGCGGGGGGCATAATAGCCAAAAACATTCAGTACTTC. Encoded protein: CASSKLAGGIIAKNIQYF.

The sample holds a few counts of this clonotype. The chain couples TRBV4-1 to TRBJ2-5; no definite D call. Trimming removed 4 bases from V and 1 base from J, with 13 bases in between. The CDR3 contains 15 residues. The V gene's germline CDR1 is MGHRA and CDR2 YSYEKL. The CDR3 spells CASSRLIAAQETQYF. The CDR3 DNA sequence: TGCGCCAGCAGCCGTTTAATCGCAGCCCAAGAGACCCAGTACTTC.

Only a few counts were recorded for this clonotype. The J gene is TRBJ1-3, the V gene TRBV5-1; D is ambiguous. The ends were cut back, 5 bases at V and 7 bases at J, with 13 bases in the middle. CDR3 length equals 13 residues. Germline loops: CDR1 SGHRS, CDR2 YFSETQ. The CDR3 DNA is TGCGCCAGCAGGACGGAGCCGGTGAACACCATATATTTT. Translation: CASRTEPVNTIYF. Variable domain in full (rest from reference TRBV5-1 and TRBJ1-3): KAGVTQTPRYLIKTRGQQVTLSCSPISGHRSVSWYQQTPGQGLQFLFEYFSETQRNKGNFPGRFSGRQFSNSRSEMNVSTLELGDSALYLCASRTEPVNTIYFGEGSWLTVV.

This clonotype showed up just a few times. CDR3 region: CASRGQATSYNEQFF. The DNA of the CDR3 is TGTGCCAGCAGAGGACAGGCAACATCCTACAATGAGCAGTTCTTC. The V call is TRBV6-4, the J call TRBJ2-1, with 7 nucleotides matching TRBD1. CDR3 length: 15 amino acids. The junction had 6 bases not matched to a gene; V was cut back by 6 bases and J by 1 base. Looked up from germline, CDR1 is MRHNA and CDR2 is SNTAGT.

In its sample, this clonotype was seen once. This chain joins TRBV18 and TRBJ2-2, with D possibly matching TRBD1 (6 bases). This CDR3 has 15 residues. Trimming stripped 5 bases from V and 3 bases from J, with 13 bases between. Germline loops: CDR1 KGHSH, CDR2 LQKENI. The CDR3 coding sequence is TGTGCCAGCTCAAACAGACGACAGGACACCGGGGAGCTGTTTTTT. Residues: CASSNRRQDTGELFF.

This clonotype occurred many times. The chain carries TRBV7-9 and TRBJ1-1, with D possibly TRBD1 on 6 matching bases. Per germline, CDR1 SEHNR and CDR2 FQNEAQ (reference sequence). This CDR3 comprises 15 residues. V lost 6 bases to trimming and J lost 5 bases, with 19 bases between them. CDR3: CASRPKDRLGTEAFF. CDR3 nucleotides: TGTGCCAGCAGGCCTAAGGACAGACTTGGGACTGAAGCTTTCTTT.

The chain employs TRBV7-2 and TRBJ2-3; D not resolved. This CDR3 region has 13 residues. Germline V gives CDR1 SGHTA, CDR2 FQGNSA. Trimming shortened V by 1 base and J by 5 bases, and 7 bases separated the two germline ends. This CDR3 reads CASSLGLKDTQYF. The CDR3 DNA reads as TGTGCCAGCAGCTTAGGGCTGAAAGATACGCAGTATTTT.